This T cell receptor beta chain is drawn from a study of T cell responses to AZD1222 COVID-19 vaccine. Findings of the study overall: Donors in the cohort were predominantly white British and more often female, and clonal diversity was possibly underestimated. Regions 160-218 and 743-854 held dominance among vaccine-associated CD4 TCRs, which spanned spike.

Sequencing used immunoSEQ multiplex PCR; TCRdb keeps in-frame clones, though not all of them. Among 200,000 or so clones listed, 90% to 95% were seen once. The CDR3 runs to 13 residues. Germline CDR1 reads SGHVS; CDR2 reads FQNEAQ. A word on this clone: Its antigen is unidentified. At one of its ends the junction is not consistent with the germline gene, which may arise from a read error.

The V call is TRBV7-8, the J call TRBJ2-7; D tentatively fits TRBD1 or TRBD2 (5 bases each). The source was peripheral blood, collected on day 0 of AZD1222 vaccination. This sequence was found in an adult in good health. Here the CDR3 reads CASSSGTSFEQYF. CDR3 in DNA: TGTGCCAGCAGCTCCGGGACCTCCTTCGAGCAGTACTTC.